The 8 T cell receptor beta chains listed next were all sequenced from one sample in a study of blood T cell repertoires in COVID-19. Measured with immunoSEQ multiplex PCR; TCRdb has only the in-frame clones, and not every one. The sample consists of roughly 58,000 clones, 81% of them appearing once. Specimen: peripheral blood. All receptors come from a man aged 55-75 years with COVID-19, enrolled during active disease.

This sequence joins TRBV27 and TRBJ1-4; the match to TRBD1 covers 8 bases. The CDR3 covers 14 residues. Germline V CDR1 and CDR2: MNHEY, SMNVEV (reference sequence). Germline trimming cut 6 bases from V and 4 bases from J; bases unmatched to any gene: 4. CDR3: CASRRTGLNEKLFF. The CDR3 DNA reads as TGTGCCAGCAGACGGACAGGGCTTAATGAAAAACTGTTTTTT. The full variable domain, with the rest looked up from reference TRBV27 and TRBJ1-4, is EAQVTQNPRYLITVTGKKLTVTCSQNMNHEYMSWYRQDPGLGLRQIYYSMNVEVTDKGDVPEGYKVSRKEKRNFPLILESPSPNQTSLYFCASRRTGLNEKLFFGSGTQLSVL.

CDR3 sequence reads: CASSGFPSESYEQYF. The CDR3 region has the DNA TGTGCCAGCAGCGGGTTCCCTAGCGAGAGCTACGAGCAGTACTTC. The J gene is TRBJ2-7, the V gene TRBV9, with D tentatively TRBD2 (6 bases). The V gene's germline CDR1 is SGDLS and CDR2 YYNGEE. Trimming stripped 3 bases from V and 3 bases from J, with 16 bases between. The CDR3 extends over 15 amino acids.

V is TRBV9 and J is TRBJ2-5; no clear D. There are 13 residues in the CDR3. CDR1 SGDLS and CDR2 YYNGEE come from the germline V gene. Trimming left V 4 bases short and J 5 bases short, with 12 bases between. CDR3 coding DNA: TGTGCCAGCAGCCCCCCCACCCAGGAGACCCAGTACTTC. It translates to CASSPPTQETQYF.

A single count supports this clone. The genes are TRBV6-6 and TRBJ2-2; no reliable D call. Trimming took off 5 bases at V and 2 bases at J, with 6 bases between the two ends. Germline CDR1 is MNHNY and CDR2 is SVGAGI (reference sequence). This CDR3 spans 13 amino acids. Here the CDR3 DNA reads TGTGCCAGCAGTGGCATTAACACCGGGGAGCTGTTTTTT. Amino acid sequence: CASSGINTGELFF.

This chain connects TRBV4-2 to TRBJ2-3, with 7 bases that match TRBD1. V lost 0 bases to trimming and J lost 0 bases; unmatched junction nucleotides: 0. Germline V gene sequence: CDR1 LGHNA, CDR2 YNFKEQ. This CDR3 is 15 amino acids long. The CDR3 spells CASSQEQGSTDTQYF. CDR3 nucleotide sequence: TGTGCCAGCAGCCAAGAACAGGGGAGCACAGATACGCAGTATTTT.

The chain joins TRBV4-2 to TRBJ1-2; 7 nucleotides agree with TRBD1. Germline V gives CDR1 LGHNA, CDR2 YNFKEQ. The CDR3 has 13 residues. V trimming: 5 bases; J trimming: 6 bases; junction bases outside the gene matches: 6. CDR3 amino acids: CASSDRDSDGYTF. DNA of the CDR3: TGTGCCAGCAGCGACCGGGACAGTGATGGCTACACCTTC.

The rearrangement uses TRBV25-1 and TRBJ1-2; maybe TRBD1 (6 bases). The germline CDR1 and CDR2 sequences are MGHDK and SYGVNS. The CDR3 extends over 16 amino acids. The germline V and J ends were trimmed by 3 bases and 4 bases, with 18 bases remaining between them. CDR3 in DNA: TGTGCCAGCAGTGACGCGCGGACAGTATTCCTCTATGGCTACACCTTC. Protein sequence: CASSDARTVFLYGYTF.

In this sample, this clone turned up once. This chain links TRBV6-5 with TRBJ1-2; 10 bases map to TRBD1. The CDR3 contains 12 residues. The V gene end was trimmed by 7 bases and the J gene end by 7 bases; junction bases not matched to a gene: 3. From germline, CDR1 is MNHEY and CDR2 SVGAGI. The CDR3 DNA reads as TGTGCCAGCATGGACAGGGGGGCTGGCTACACCTTC. This gives the protein CASMDRGAGYTF.